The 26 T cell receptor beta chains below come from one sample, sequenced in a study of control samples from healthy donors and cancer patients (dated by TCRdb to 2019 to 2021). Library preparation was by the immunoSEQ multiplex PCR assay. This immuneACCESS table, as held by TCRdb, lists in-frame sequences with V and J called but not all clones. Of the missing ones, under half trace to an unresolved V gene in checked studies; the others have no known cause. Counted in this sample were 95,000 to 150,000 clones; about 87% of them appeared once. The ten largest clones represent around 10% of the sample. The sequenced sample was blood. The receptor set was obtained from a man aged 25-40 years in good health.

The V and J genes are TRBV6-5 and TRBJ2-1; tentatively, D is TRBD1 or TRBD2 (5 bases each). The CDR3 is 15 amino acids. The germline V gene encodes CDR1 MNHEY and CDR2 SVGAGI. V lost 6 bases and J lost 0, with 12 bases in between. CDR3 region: CASRGTGSSYNEQFF. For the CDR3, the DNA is TGTGCCAGCAGGGGGACGGGGAGCTCCTACAATGAGCAGTTCTTC.

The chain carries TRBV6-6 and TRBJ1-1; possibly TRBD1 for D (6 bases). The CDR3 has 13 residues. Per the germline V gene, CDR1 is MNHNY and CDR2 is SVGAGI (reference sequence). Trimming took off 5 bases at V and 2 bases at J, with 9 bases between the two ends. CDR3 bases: TGTGCCAGCAGTACACAGGGAAACACTGAAGCTTTCTTT. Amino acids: CASSTQGNTEAFF.

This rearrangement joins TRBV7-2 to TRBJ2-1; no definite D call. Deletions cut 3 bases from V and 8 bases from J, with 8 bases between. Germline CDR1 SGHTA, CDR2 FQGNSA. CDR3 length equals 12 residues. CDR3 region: CASSLGGYEQFF. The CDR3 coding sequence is TGTGCCAGCAGCTTGGGCGGTTATGAGCAGTTCTTC. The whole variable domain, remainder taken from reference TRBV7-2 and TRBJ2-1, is GAGVSQSPSNKVTEKGKDVELRCDPISGHTALYWYRQSLGQGLEFLIYFQGNSAPDKSGLPSDRFSAERTGGSVSTLTIQRTQQEDSAVYLCASSLGGYEQFFGPGTRLTVL.

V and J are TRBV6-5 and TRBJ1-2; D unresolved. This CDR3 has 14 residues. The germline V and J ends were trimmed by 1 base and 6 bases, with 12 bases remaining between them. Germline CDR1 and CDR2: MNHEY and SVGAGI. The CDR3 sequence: CASSYLGIRNGYTF. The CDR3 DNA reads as TGTGCCAGCAGTTACTTGGGAATTAGGAATGGCTACACCTTC.

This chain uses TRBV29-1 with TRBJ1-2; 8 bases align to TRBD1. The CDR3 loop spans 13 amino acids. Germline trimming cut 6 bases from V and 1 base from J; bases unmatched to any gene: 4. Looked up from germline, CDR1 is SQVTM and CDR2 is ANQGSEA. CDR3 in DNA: TGCAGCGTCGGGACAGGTGATAACTATGGCTACACCTTC. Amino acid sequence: CSVGTGDNYGYTF.

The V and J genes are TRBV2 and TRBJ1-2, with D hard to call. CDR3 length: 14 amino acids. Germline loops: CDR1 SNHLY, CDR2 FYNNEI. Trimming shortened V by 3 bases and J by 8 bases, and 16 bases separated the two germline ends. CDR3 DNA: TGTGCCAGCAGTGATTCGGGCGTTTCCCCAGGCTACACCTTC. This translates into CASSDSGVSPGYTF.

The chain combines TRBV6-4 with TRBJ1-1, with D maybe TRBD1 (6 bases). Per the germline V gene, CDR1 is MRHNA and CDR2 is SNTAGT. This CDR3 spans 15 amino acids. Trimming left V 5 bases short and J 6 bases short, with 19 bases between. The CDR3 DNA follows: TGTGCCAGCAGTCCGACGAGGGACAACGGCGCTGAAGCTTTCTTT. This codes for CASSPTRDNGAEAFF.

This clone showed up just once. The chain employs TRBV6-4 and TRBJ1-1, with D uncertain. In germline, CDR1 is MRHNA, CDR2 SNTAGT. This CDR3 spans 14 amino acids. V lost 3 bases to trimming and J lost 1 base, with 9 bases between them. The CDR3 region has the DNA TGTGCCAGCAGTGAGAGGGCAGAGAACACTGAAGCTTTCTTT. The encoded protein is CASSERAENTEAFF.

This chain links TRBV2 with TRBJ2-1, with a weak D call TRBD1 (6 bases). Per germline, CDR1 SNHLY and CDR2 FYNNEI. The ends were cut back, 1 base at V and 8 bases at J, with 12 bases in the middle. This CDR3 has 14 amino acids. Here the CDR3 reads CASSEGGHLDEQFF. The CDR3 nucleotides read TGTGCCAGCAGTGAAGGGGGACATCTCGATGAGCAGTTCTTC.

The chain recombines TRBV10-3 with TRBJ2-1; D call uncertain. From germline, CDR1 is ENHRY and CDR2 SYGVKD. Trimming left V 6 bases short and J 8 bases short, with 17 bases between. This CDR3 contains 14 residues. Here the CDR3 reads CAIRNLGPPDEQFF. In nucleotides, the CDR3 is TGTGCCATCAGAAACTTAGGCCCCCCAGATGAGCAGTTCTTC.

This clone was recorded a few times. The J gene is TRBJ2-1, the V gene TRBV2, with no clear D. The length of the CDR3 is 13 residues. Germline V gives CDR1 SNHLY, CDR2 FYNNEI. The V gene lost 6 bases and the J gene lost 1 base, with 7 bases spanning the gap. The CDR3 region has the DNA TGTGCCAGCAGCGTCGAATCCTACAATGAGCAGTTCTTC. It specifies CASSVESYNEQFF.

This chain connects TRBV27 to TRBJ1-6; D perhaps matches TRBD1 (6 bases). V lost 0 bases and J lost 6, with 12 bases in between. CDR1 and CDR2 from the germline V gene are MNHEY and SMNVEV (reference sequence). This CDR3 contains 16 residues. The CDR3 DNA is TGTGCCAGCAGTTTATCCCCCCGGGGGGCTAATTCACCCCTCCACTTT. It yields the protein CASSLSPRGANSPLHF.

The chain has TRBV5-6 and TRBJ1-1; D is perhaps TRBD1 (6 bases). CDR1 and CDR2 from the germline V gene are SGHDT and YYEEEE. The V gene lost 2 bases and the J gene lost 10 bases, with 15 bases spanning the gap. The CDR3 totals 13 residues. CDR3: CASSFTGNSGAFF. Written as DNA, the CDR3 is TGTGCCAGCAGCTTCACAGGGAATAGTGGAGCTTTCTTT.

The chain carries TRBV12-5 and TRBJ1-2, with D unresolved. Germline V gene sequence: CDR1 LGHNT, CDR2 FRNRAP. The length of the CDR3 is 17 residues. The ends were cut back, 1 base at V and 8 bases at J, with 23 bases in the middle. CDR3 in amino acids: CASGLASTTDLLGGYTF. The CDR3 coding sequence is TGTGCTAGTGGTTTGGCCTCCACAACGGACCTACTGGGGGGCTACACCTTC.

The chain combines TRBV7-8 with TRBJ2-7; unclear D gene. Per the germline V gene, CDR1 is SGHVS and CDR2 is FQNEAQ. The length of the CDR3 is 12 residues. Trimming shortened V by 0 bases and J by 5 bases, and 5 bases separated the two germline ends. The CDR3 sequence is CASSLALNEQYF. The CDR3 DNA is TGTGCCAGCAGCTTAGCCCTCAACGAGCAGTACTTC.

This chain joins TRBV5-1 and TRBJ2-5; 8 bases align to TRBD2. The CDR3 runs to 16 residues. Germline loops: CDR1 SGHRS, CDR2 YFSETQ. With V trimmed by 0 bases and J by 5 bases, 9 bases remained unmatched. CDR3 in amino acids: CASSLAPAGAGETQYF. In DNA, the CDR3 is TGCGCCAGCAGCTTGGCCCCAGCGGGGGCGGGGGAGACCCAGTACTTC.

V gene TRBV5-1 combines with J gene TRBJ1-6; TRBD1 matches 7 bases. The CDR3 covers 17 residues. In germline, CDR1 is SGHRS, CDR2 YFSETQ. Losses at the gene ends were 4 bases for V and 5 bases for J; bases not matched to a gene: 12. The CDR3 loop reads CASSRTTGRSNNSPLHF. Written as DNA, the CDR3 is TGCGCCAGCAGCCGTACGACAGGGCGTAGCAATAATTCACCCCTCCACTTT.

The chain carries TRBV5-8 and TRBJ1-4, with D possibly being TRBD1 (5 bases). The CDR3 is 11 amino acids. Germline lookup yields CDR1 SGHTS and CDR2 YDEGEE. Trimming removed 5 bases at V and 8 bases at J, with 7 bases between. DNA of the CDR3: TGTGCCAGCAGGAACAGGGAAAAACTGTTTTTT. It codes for CASRNREKLFF. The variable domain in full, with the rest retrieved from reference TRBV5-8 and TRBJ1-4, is EAGVTQSPTHLIKTRGQQATLRCSPISGHTSVYWYQQALGLGLQFLLWYDEGEERNRGNFPPRFSGRQFPNYSSELNVNALELEDSALYLCASRNREKLFFGSGTQLSVL.

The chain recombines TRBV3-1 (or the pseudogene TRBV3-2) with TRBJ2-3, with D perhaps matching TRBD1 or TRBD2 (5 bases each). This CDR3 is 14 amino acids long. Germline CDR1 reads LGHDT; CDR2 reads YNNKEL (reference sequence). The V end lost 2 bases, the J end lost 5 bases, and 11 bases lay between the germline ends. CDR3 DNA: TGTGCCAGCAGCCAACGGGGCAAAGGAGATACGCAGTATTTT. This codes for CASSQRGKGDTQYF.

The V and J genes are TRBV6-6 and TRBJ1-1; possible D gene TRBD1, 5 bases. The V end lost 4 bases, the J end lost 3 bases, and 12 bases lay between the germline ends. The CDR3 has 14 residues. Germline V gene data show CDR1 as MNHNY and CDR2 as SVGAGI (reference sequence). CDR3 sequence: CASSSSQEYTEAFF. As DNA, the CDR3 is TGTGCCAGCAGTTCCTCACAGGAGTACACTGAAGCTTTCTTT.

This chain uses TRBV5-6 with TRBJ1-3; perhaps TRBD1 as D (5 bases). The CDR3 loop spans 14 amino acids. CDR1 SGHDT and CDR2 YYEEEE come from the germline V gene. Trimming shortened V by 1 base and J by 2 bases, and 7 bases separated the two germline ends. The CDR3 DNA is TGTGCCAGCAGCTTGAGGGGTACTGGAAACACCATATATTTT. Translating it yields CASSLRGTGNTIYF.

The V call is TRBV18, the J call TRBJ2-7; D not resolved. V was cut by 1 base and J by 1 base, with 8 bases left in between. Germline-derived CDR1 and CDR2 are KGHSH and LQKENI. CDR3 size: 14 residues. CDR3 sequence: CASSPRSASYEQYV. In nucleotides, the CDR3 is TGTGCCAGCTCACCACGGTCGGCGTCCTACGAGCAGTACGTC.

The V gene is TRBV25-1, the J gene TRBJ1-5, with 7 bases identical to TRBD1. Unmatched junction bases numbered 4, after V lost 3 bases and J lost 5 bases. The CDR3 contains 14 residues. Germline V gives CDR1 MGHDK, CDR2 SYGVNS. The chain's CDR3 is CASSETGPDQPQHF. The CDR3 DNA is TGTGCCAGCAGTGAGACAGGGCCGGATCAGCCCCAGCATTTT.

The CDR3: CASSQDQAGYGYTF. The CDR3 DNA follows: TGTGCCAGCAGCCAAGATCAGGCAGGGTATGGCTACACCTTC. The chain joins TRBV14 to TRBJ1-2; D might be TRBD1 (5 bases). Germline V gene sequence: CDR1 SGHDN, CDR2 FVKESK. The CDR3 is 14 residues long. V lost 0 bases, J lost 5 bases, and 10 bases lay in between.

CDR3 protein: CASSQRWDVGADTQYF. The CDR3 region has the DNA TGTGCCAGCAGCCAACGGTGGGACGTCGGGGCAGATACGCAGTATTTT. V and J are TRBV4-2 and TRBJ2-3, with D perhaps matching TRBD1 or TRBD2 (5 bases each). Per germline, CDR1 LGHNA and CDR2 YNFKEQ. This CDR3 is built from 16 residues. Trimming removed 2 bases at V and 4 bases at J, with 16 bases between.

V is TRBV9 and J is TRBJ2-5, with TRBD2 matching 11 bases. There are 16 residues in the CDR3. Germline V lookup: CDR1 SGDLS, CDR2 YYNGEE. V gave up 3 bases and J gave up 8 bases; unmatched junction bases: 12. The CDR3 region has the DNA TGTGCCAGCAGCGCGACTAGCGGGGACAGGAGGGGAACCCAGTACTTC. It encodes CASSATSGDRRGTQYF. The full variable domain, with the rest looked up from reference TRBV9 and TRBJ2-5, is DSGVTQTPKHLITATGQRVTLRCSPRSGDLSVYWYQQSLDQGLQFLIQYYNGEERAKGNILERFSAQQFPDLHSELNLSSLELGDSALYFCASSATSGDRRGTQYFGPGTRLLVL.